These 4 T cell receptor beta chains share one sample of origin, sequenced in a study of spatial heterogeneity in lung cancer. TCRdb independently ran MiXCR on the 5' RACE reads; one entry per CDR3 protein. The table shows 43,000 or so distinct CDR3 sequences, with approximately 6.3% occurring only once. Described time point: sample taken at primary tumor resection. The sequencing used PBMCs, collected at surgery. The receptors come from a female donor with early-stage non-small cell lung cancer.

This clonotype was observed at least ten times. The gene calls are TRBV20-1 and TRBJ1-1; maybe TRBD1 (5 bases). Germline V gives CDR1 DFQATT, CDR2 SNEGSKA (reference sequence). Trimming cost V 2 bases and J 6 bases, with 13 bases left between them. CDR3 length: 13 residues. The DNA of the CDR3 is TGCAGTGCTAGACCGTACCAGGGATCTGAAGCTTTCTTT. Residues: CSARPYQGSEAFF.

The chain recombines TRBV2 with TRBJ1-1; no reliable D call. The CDR3 runs to 11 residues. Germline lookup yields CDR1 SNHLY and CDR2 FYNNEI. The V and J ends lost 7 bases and 5 bases respectively, with 8 bases between them. The CDR3 nucleotides read TGTGCCAGCATTCCGGGAACTGAAGCTTTCTTT. The encoded protein is CASIPGTEAFF.

This clonotype was seen many times. This chain joins TRBV9 and TRBJ2-3, with D unclear. This CDR3 is 14 amino acids long. Germline V lookup: CDR1 SGDLS, CDR2 YYNGEE. V gave up 0 bases and J gave up 3 bases, with 8 bases separating them. The CDR3 DNA reads TGTGCCAGCAGCGTAGAAGTAGCTACAGATACGCAGTATTTT. This encodes CASSVEVATDTQYF. The variable domain in full, with the rest retrieved from reference TRBV9 and TRBJ2-3, is DSGVTQTPKHLITATGQRVTLRCSPRSGDLSVYWYQQSLDQGLQFLIQYYNGEERAKGNILERFSAQQFPDLHSELNLSSLELGDSALYFCASSVEVATDTQYFGPGTRLTVL.

V gene TRBV7-2 combines with J gene TRBJ1-5, with D possibly being TRBD1 (5 bases). Germline CDR1 and CDR2: SGHTA and FQGNSA. Trimming left V 5 bases short and J 0 bases short, with 11 bases between. CDR3 length: 15 amino acids. The CDR3 loop is CASSIQEHSNQPQHF. In nucleotides, the CDR3 is TGTGCCAGCAGCATACAGGAGCATAGCAATCAGCCCCAGCATTTT.